A single sample is the source of the 8 T cell receptor beta chains below, sequenced in a study of T-cell reconstitution after alpha-beta-depleted transplantation in children. Preparing the TCRbeta library involved the use of unique molecular identifiers. TCRdb passed the PCR reads through MiXCR, listing each CDR3 protein once. The table lists nearly 350,000 distinct CDR3 sequences, around 15% of them singletons. The sequenced sample was PBMCs, mostly from graft donor cells, obtained 360 days after TCRalphabeta/CD19-depleted stem cell transplant. The receptors shown here come from a male patient aged 2-9 years who had a stem cell transplant for acute lymphoblastic leukemia, so the T cells may come from the graft donor.

This clonotype has just a few counts. The rearrangement uses TRBV6-6 and TRBJ2-5, with a tentative D call TRBD2 (7 bases). The CDR3 contains 13 residues. Germline V gene sequence: CDR1 MNHNY, CDR2 SVGAGI (reference sequence). The V end was cut by 8 bases, the J end by 2 bases, with 12 bases between. The CDR3: CASAGGRQETQYF. DNA of the CDR3: TGTGCCAGCGCCGGGGGGCGTCAAGAGACCCAGTACTTC.

This clonotype showed up just a few times. The V and J genes are TRBV7-3 and TRBJ2-2; weak D call: TRBD1 (5 bases). The CDR3 totals 15 residues. V lost 5 bases, J lost 0 bases, and 10 bases lay in between. Per the germline V gene, CDR1 is SGHTA and CDR2 is FQGTGA. CDR3 nucleotides: TGTGCCAGCAGCCTACAGGCCTCGAACACCGGGGAGCTGTTTTTT. The encoded protein is CASSLQASNTGELFF.

This clonotype has only a few counts. CDR3: CASSLGGGDNEQFF. In DNA, the CDR3 is TGTGCCAGCAGCTTGGGAGGGGGGGACAATGAGCAGTTCTTC. The V call is TRBV5-6, the J call TRBJ2-1, with D perhaps TRBD2 (7 bases). CDR1 and CDR2 (germline): SGHDT, YYEEEE. V was pared by 0 bases and J by 5 bases, with 9 bases between. This CDR3 comprises 14 residues.

This rearrangement joins TRBV7-9 to TRBJ2-5, with TRBD2 identical over 7 bases. CDR1 is SEHNR and CDR2 is FQNEAQ in the germline V gene (reference sequence). The J segment lost 7 bases and the V segment lost 1 base, leaving 12 bases of the junction unmatched. This CDR3 region has 16 residues. DNA of the CDR3: TGTGCCAGCAGCTTAGTCGGTAGCGGGCCCTGGGGGACCCAGTACTTC. Translating gives CASSLVGSGPWGTQYF.

This chain joins TRBV27 and TRBJ2-7; D may match TRBD1 or TRBD2 (5 bases each). Between the trimmed V and J ends, which lost 5 bases and 1 base, there was a span of 24 bases. Germline CDR1 is MNHEY and CDR2 is SMNVEV (reference sequence). This CDR3 contains 18 residues. The CDR3 DNA sequence: TGTGCCAGCAGTAGCTTCCAATCTACCAGGGACCCTTCCTACGAGCAGTACTTC. This gives the protein CASSSFQSTRDPSYEQYF.

There are many counts of this clonotype. This rearrangement joins TRBV6-5 to TRBJ2-1; 8 nucleotides match TRBD2. V was clipped by 5 bases and J by 9 bases; unmatched bases: 3. Germline CDR1 and CDR2: MNHEY and SVGAGI. This CDR3 has 12 amino acids. The CDR3 is CASSRGGFEQFF. In nucleotides, the CDR3 is TGTGCCAGCAGTCGGGGGGGGTTTGAGCAGTTCTTC.

This rearrangement joins TRBV4-3 to TRBJ2-4; possibly TRBD1 or TRBD2 for D (5 bases each). The CDR3 is 18 residues long. V was trimmed by 3 bases and J by 0 bases, leaving 18 bases between them. Germline assignment: CDR1 LGHNA and CDR2 YSLEER. The CDR3 bases are TGCGCCAGCAGCCACCACCCCTTGGGGGAAATAGCCAAAAACATTCAGTACTTC. As protein: CASSHHPLGEIAKNIQYF.

At least ten counts were recorded for this clonotype. The chain couples TRBV4-1 to TRBJ2-7; the D is unclear. This CDR3 comprises 16 residues. The germline gives CDR1 MGHRA, CDR2 YSYEKL. Between the trimmed V and J ends, which lost 0 bases and 2 bases, there was a span of 14 bases. The CDR3 here is CASSQDLGFIPYEQYF. CDR3 in DNA: TGCGCCAGCAGCCAAGATTTAGGATTCATTCCCTACGAGCAGTACTTC.